Listed below are T cell receptor beta chains from one sample, sequenced in a study of blood T cell repertoires in COVID-19. TCRdb's copy holds only in-frame clones and misses some; the assay was immunoSEQ multiplex PCR. The sample has about 240,000 clones, around 90% seen once; the top ten hold approximately 7.2%. Material for sequencing was peripheral blood. All receptors derive from a woman in her 70s with active or convalescent COVID-19. CDR3s include the opening cysteine and the closing phenylalanine or tryptophan. D genes are given only for firm matches. A clone size is listed for some rows: how often the clone was seen (once, few, many), or a class if it is expanded.

clone_size	d_call	v_call	j_call	cdr3_aa	cdr3_nt
-	-	TRBV4-2	TRBJ2-5	CASSQGGTFQETQYF	TGTGCCAGCAGCCAAGGGGGGACTTTTCAAGAGACCCAGTACTTC
-	-	TRBV19	TRBJ1-1	CASSTQINTEAFF	TGTGCCAGTAGTACCCAGATTAACACTGAAGCTTTCTTT
-	-	TRBV11-3	TRBJ2-3	CASSSQPRDTQYF	TGTGCCAGCAGCTCTCAACCCCGGGATACGCAGTATTTT
-	TRBD2	TRBV5-8	TRBJ2-7	CASSRGPSGAYEQYF	TGTGCCAGCAGCCGGGGACCTAGCGGGGCCTACGAGCAGTACTTC
many	-	TRBV6-4	TRBJ2-2	CASSDAGTDTGELFF	TGTGCCAGCAGTGACGCGGGAACCGACACCGGGGAGCTGTTTTTT
-	-	TRBV19	TRBJ1-2	CASSIDPVSYGYTF	TGTGCCAGTAGTATAGACCCAGTAAGCTATGGCTACACCTTC
-	-	TRBV10-1	TRBJ2-3	CASSGEEDGQLDTQYF	TGCGCCAGCAGTGGAGAGGAGGACGGCCAGTTAGATACGCAGTATTTT
-	-	TRBV5-6	TRBJ2-7	CASNKGRDSYEQYF	TGTGCCAGCAACAAAGGCAGGGATTCCTACGAGCAGTACTTC
-	TRBD2	TRBV29-1	TRBJ2-5	CSLSSAGAETQYF	TGCAGCTTGTCCTCAGCGGGGGCCGAGACCCAGTACTTC
-	-	TRBV4-2	TRBJ1-6	CASSQGGDSNNSPLHF	TGTGCCAGCAGCCAAGGGGGAGACTCCAATAATTCACCCCTCCACTTT
-	TRBD2	TRBV29-1	TRBJ2-7	CSINGATSSGKGSYEQYF	TGCAGCATAAACGGGGCGACTAGCTCAGGAAAGGGCTCCTACGAGCAGTACTTC
-	-	TRBV5-1	TRBJ1-2	CASSTTGNYGYTF	TGCGCCAGCAGCACAACAGGGAACTATGGCTACACCTTC
-	TRBD1	TRBV7-9	TRBJ1-2	CASSDPGQGRYGYTF	TGTGCCAGCAGCGACCCGGGACAGGGTCGCTATGGCTACACCTTC
-	TRBD1	TRBV24-1	TRBJ2-5	CATSDLGQGGETQYF	TGTGCCACCAGTGACCTCGGACAGGGCGGGGAGACCCAGTACTTC
-	TRBD1	TRBV5-4	TRBJ2-7	CASCRTGSYEQYF	TGTGCCAGCTGTCGGACAGGCTCCTACGAGCAGTACTTC
-	TRBD1	TRBV12-3/TRBV12-4	TRBJ1-2	CASTHRGGYTF	TGTGCCAGCACCCACAGGGGAGGCTACACCTTC
-	-	TRBV7-9	TRBJ2-7	CASSTGFYEQYF	TGTGCCAGCAGCACAGGGTTCTACGAGCAGTACTTC
-	-	TRBV9	TRBJ2-1	CASSVDPYNEQFF	TGTGCCAGCAGCGTAGATCCTTACAATGAGCAGTTCTTC
few	-	TRBV5-1	TRBJ1-3	CASSSGGSGVNTIYF	TGCGCCAGCAGCTCCGGCGGGTCAGGAGTAAACACCATATATTTT
-	TRBD2	TRBV18	TRBJ2-5	CAAQTSVSQETQYF	TGTGCCGCCCAGACTAGCGTATCGCAAGAGACCCAGTACTTC